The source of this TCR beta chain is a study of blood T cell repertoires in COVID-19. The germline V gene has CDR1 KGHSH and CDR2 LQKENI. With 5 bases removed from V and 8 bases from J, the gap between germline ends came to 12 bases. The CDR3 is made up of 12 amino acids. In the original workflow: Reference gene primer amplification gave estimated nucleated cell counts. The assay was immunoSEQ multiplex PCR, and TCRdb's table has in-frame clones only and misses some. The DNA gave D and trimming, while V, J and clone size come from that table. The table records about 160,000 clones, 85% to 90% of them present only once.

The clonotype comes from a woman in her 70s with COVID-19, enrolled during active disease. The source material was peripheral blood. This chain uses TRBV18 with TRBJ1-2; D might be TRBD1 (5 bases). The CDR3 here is CASSSSDSGYTF. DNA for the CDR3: TGTGCCAGCTCATCCTCAGACAGCGGCTACACCTTC.